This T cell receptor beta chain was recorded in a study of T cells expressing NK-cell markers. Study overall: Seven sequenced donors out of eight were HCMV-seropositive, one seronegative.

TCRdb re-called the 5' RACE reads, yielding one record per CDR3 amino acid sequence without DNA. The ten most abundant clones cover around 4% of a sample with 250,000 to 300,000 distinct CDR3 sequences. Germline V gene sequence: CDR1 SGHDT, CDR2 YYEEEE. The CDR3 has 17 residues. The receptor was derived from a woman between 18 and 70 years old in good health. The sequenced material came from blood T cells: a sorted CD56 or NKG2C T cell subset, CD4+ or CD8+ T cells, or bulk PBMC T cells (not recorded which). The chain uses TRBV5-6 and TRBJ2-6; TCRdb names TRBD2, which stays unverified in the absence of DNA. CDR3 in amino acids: CASSSLAETYPANVLTF.